What follows are 30 T cell receptor beta chains derived from one specimen sequenced in a study of T-cell reconstitution after alpha-beta-depleted transplantation in children. Preparing the TCRbeta library involved the use of unique molecular identifiers. One entry per CDR3 protein results from TCRdb running MiXCR on the PCR reads. The sample lists some 200,000 distinct CDR3 sequences, 13% to 15% occurring once. Sequenced here: PBMCs from the stem cell graft donor, sampled from the stem cell graft. The receptors were gathered from a human donor who donated a stem cell graft to a child with acute lymphoblastic leukemia.

This clonotype was recorded at least ten times. This chain uses TRBV12-3 or TRBV12-4 with TRBJ2-1; tentatively, D is TRBD1 or TRBD2 (6 bases each). CDR3 length: 16 amino acids. V gave up 7 bases and J gave up 2 bases, with 18 bases separating them. The CDR3 region has the DNA TGTGCCAGCACCGGAGGGGGAAATCCAGCCTACAATGAGCAGTTCTTC. Translation: CASTGGGNPAYNEQFF.

This clonotype was detected ten times or more. This rearrangement joins TRBV11-2 to TRBJ2-7; 11 nucleotides align to TRBD2. The CDR3 spans 15 residues. The J segment lost 0 bases and the V segment lost 5 bases, leaving 3 bases of the junction unmatched. Germline V lookup: CDR1 SGHAT, CDR2 FQNNGV. CDR3 DNA sequence: TGTGCCAGCAGCCGGGGACTAGCGGACTCCTACGAGCAGTACTTC. It is translated as CASSRGLADSYEQYF.

The chain couples TRBV20-1 to TRBJ1-5; D is possibly TRBD1 (6 bases). Trimming removed 6 bases from V and 2 bases from J, with 14 bases in between. The CDR3 is made up of 14 amino acids. Germline CDR1 and CDR2: DFQATT and SNEGSKA (reference sequence). The CDR3 DNA sequence: TGCAGTGCCGTTAGTGGACAGCGCAATCAGCCCCAGCATTTT. Translated, it gives CSAVSGQRNQPQHF.

This clonotype was observed at least ten times. The chain combines TRBV5-1 with TRBJ2-7, with 8 bases that match TRBD1. The CDR3 consists of 14 residues. Per germline, CDR1 SGHRS and CDR2 YFSETQ. Trimming removed 2 bases from V and 3 bases from J; junction bases left unmatched: 4. The CDR3 sequence is CASSLKGTGYEQYF. DNA for the CDR3: TGCGCCAGCAGCTTAAAGGGGACAGGCTACGAGCAGTACTTC.

This clonotype was counted ten times or more. V usage is TRBV7-9 and J usage is TRBJ1-1; the match to TRBD1 covers 7 bases. J lost 2 bases, V lost 7 bases, and 10 bases had no gene match. The V gene's germline CDR1 is SEHNR and CDR2 FQNEAQ (reference sequence). There are 15 residues in the CDR3. CDR3 protein: CASTKYRTGNTEAFF. The CDR3 DNA sequence: TGTGCCAGCACCAAATACAGGACAGGCAACACTGAAGCTTTCTTT.

This clonotype was seen a handful of times. The chain carries TRBV7-9 and TRBJ2-5, with 8 nucleotides matching TRBD1. V gave up 5 bases and J gave up 2 bases; unmatched junction bases: 4. The CDR3 sequence is 14 residues long. In germline, CDR1 is SEHNR, CDR2 FQNEAQ (reference sequence). The CDR3 reads CASSTYRGQETQYF. DNA of the CDR3: TGTGCCAGCAGCACATACAGGGGGCAAGAGACCCAGTACTTC.

This chain joins TRBV5-1 and TRBJ2-7; possible D gene TRBD1, 6 bases. V shed 7 bases and J shed 4 bases, with 18 bases lying between them. Germline values: CDR1 SGHRS, CDR2 YFSETQ. The CDR3 loop spans 14 amino acids. The CDR3 nucleotides are TGCGCCAGCGGGCCTGGGGGCGATGTATACGAGCAGTACTTC. Protein product: CASGPGGDVYEQYF.

This clonotype was found a few times. The chain has TRBV12-3 or TRBV12-4 and TRBJ1-1; D remains ambiguous. The V and J ends lost 1 base and 8 bases respectively, with 11 bases between them. This CDR3 region has 13 residues. CDR3 DNA sequence: TGTGCCAGCAGTTTAGTTTTGGTGGAGGAAGCTTTCTTT. It specifies CASSLVLVEEAFF.

This clonotype has at least ten counts. The V call is TRBV5-1, the J call TRBJ1-2; D perhaps matches TRBD1 (5 bases). The length of the CDR3 is 13 residues. Trimming pared 4 bases from V and 5 bases from J, leaving 12 bases between. Germline values: CDR1 SGHRS, CDR2 YFSETQ. The CDR3, as DNA: TGCGCCAGCAGCCCACAGGTTCGATATGGCTACACCTTC. Its translation is CASSPQVRYGYTF.

At least ten counts were recorded for this clonotype. This chain connects TRBV7-8 to TRBJ2-7; D may match TRBD1 or TRBD2 (5 bases each). Trimming pared 5 bases from V and 0 bases from J, leaving 17 bases between. The CDR3 spans 16 residues. From germline, CDR1 is SGHVS and CDR2 FQNEAQ. CDR3 sequence (DNA): TGTGCCAGCAGCCTGCCGGGGACCGGCAGCTCCTACGAGCAGTACTTC. This encodes CASSLPGTGSSYEQYF.

At least ten counts were recorded for this clonotype. The rearrangement uses TRBV29-1 and TRBJ1-1, with D tentatively TRBD1 (5 bases). Germline-derived CDR1 and CDR2 are SQVTM and ANQGSEA. The length of the CDR3 is 13 residues. With 8 bases removed from V and 1 base from J, the gap between germline ends came to 14 bases. CDR3 residues: CSSNSGRNTEAFF. As DNA, the CDR3 is TGCAGCTCTAACTCAGGGAGGAACACTGAAGCTTTCTTT.

This clonotype has ten or more counts. The chain carries TRBV7-9 and TRBJ2-3; D might be TRBD2 (6 bases). The CDR3 length is 16 residues. V dropped 4 bases and J dropped 0 bases, with 14 bases sitting between them. The germline CDR1 and CDR2 sequences are SEHNR and FQNEAQ (reference sequence). Written as DNA, the CDR3 is TGTGCCAGCAGCTCGCAGACTAGGAGGAGCACAGATACGCAGTATTTT. It specifies CASSSQTRRSTDTQYF. The variable domain in full, completed from reference TRBV7-9 and TRBJ2-3, reads DTGVSQNPRHKITKRGQNVTFRCDPISEHNRLYWYRQTLGQGPEFLTYFQNEAQLEKSRLLSDRFSAERPKGSFSTLEIQRTEQGDSAMYLCASSSQTRRSTDTQYFGPGTRLTVL.

This clonotype was seen repeatedly, ten times or more. The chain recombines TRBV5-1 with TRBJ2-2; perhaps TRBD2 as D (7 bases). The CDR3 runs to 18 residues. Trimming cost V 4 bases and J 6 bases, with 25 bases left between them. Germline CDR1 reads SGHRS; CDR2 reads YFSETQ. In nucleotides, the CDR3 is TGCGCCAGCAGCCTAGGGGGGGGCTCCGCGGATTTCTCCGGGGAGCTGTTTTTT. It specifies CASSLGGGSADFSGELFF.

This clonotype was observed many times. The chain couples TRBV28 to TRBJ2-2, with D hard to call. The CDR3 loop spans 14 amino acids. Germline-derived CDR1 and CDR2 are MDHEN and SYDVKM. Trimming cost V 7 bases and J 2 bases, with 11 bases left between them. CDR3 sequence: CASTPPINTGELFF. In nucleotides, the CDR3 is TGTGCCAGCACCCCCCCGATTAACACCGGGGAGCTGTTTTTT.

Worth noting for this clonotype: It may be a read error: a sequence one base away is much more abundant. This chain uses TRBV5-1 with TRBJ2-2; D perhaps matches TRBD2 (5 bases). Germline CDR1 is SGHRS and CDR2 is YFSETQ. The CDR3 length is 14 residues. Here the CDR3 reads CASSFRMNTGELLF. The CDR3, as DNA: TGCGCCAGCAGCTTCCGAATGAACACCGGGGAGCTGCTTTTT.

The chain has TRBV12-3 or TRBV12-4 and TRBJ1-2; D remains unclear. V lost 1 base to trimming and J lost 3 bases, with 12 bases between them. CDR3 length equals 15 residues. DNA of the CDR3: TGTGCCAGCAGTTTAGGGCCTCAAGGAGACTATGGCTACACCTTC. It is translated as CASSLGPQGDYGYTF.

The genes are TRBV5-1 and TRBJ2-5; 10 bases fit TRBD2. The CDR3 runs to 17 residues. Germline V gene lookup returns CDR1 SGHRS and CDR2 YFSETQ. The V gene end was trimmed by 4 bases and the J gene end by 2 bases; junction bases not matched to a gene: 11. CDR3 in amino acids: CASSASTSGERQETQYF. CDR3 bases: TGCGCCAGCAGCGCATCAACTAGCGGGGAACGACAAGAGACCCAGTACTTC. The entire variable domain, with the rest obtained from reference TRBV5-1 and TRBJ2-5, is as follows: KAGVTQTPRYLIKTRGQQVTLSCSPISGHRSVSWYQQTPGQGLQFLFEYFSETQRNKGNFPGRFSGRQFSNSRSEMNVSTLELGDSALYLCASSASTSGERQETQYFGPGTRLLVL.

In this sample, this clonotype turned up many times. This rearrangement joins TRBV7-9 to TRBJ2-1; D is undetermined. This CDR3 has 11 amino acids. Per germline, CDR1 SEHNR and CDR2 FQNEAQ (reference sequence). Trimming stripped 5 bases from V and 8 bases from J, with 7 bases between. This CDR3 is CASSGGDEQFF. The DNA of the CDR3 is TGTGCCAGCAGCGGCGGCGATGAGCAGTTCTTC.

This clonotype showed up just a few times. CDR3 loop: CASSFSSGQGNEQYF. CDR3 DNA sequence: TGTGCCAGCAGCTTTTCATCGGGACAGGGTAACGAGCAGTACTTC. The gene calls are TRBV5-5 and TRBJ2-7; 9 bases align to TRBD1. Trimming at V came to 2 bases and at J to 5 bases, leaving 8 bases not matched to a gene. Germline lookup yields CDR1 SGHKS and CDR2 YYEKEE (reference sequence). CDR3 length: 15 amino acids.

This clonotype was counted many times. The rearrangement joins TRBV18 to TRBJ2-7, with TRBD2 matching 9 bases. V lost 3 bases and J lost 5; bases outside the gene matches: 11. The germline CDR1 and CDR2 sequences are KGHSH and LQKENI. The CDR3 sequence is 16 residues long. CDR3 amino acids: CASSPDIAGAVDEQYF. The CDR3, as DNA: TGTGCCAGCTCACCCGACATAGCGGGAGCAGTCGACGAGCAGTACTTC.

The rearrangement joins TRBV5-4 to TRBJ1-2, with D hard to call. V lost 4 bases and J 6 bases, leaving 13 bases between the germline ends. Germline lookup yields CDR1 SGHNT and CDR2 YYREEE (reference sequence). CDR3 size: 13 residues. CDR3 in DNA: TGTGCCAGCAGCACGGGCGGCGCTGATGGCTACACCTTC. It specifies CASSTGGADGYTF.

In this sample, this clonotype turned up a few times. This chain joins TRBV6-1 and TRBJ2-4; 8 bases line up with TRBD2. The V segment lost 2 bases and the J segment 4 bases; nucleotides outside the gene matches: 13. The CDR3 loop spans 18 amino acids. Germline CDR1 and CDR2: MNHNS and SASEGT. CDR3 residues: CASSEISSGRGVKNIQYF. For the CDR3, the DNA is TGTGCCAGCAGTGAAATTTCGTCCGGGAGGGGGGTAAAAAACATTCAGTACTTC.

The rearrangement links TRBV2 to TRBJ2-5; D is unresolved. V dropped 7 bases and J dropped 0 bases, with 15 bases sitting between them. CDR1 is SNHLY, CDR2 FYNNEI, per germline. This CDR3 contains 15 residues. CDR3 DNA: TGTGCCAGCACCATAGAAAACGGAAACCAAGAGACCCAGTACTTC. It codes for CASTIENGNQETQYF.

This clonotype was seen repeatedly, ten times or more. The rearrangement uses TRBV2 and TRBJ2-1; unclear D gene. Deletions cut 7 bases from V and 2 bases from J, with 9 bases between. This CDR3 has 13 amino acids. The germline CDR1 and CDR2 sequences are SNHLY and FYNNEI. Here the CDR3 reads CASNTKPYNEQFF. CDR3 DNA sequence: TGTGCCAGCAACACAAAACCCTACAATGAGCAGTTCTTC. The variable domain in full, with the rest retrieved from reference TRBV2 and TRBJ2-1, is EPEVTQTPSHQVTQMGQEVILRCVPISNHLYFYWYRQILGQKVEFLVSFYNNEISEKSEIFDDQFSVERPDGSNFTLKIRSTKLEDSAMYFCASNTKPYNEQFFGPGTRLTVL.

Ten or more counts support this clonotype. J is TRBJ2-7 and V is TRBV20-1, with TRBD2 matching over 13 bases. V was pared by 6 bases and J by 5 bases, with 10 bases of the junction left unmatched. The CDR3 has 15 residues. The germline V gene encodes CDR1 DFQATT and CDR2 SNEGSKA (reference sequence). For the CDR3, the DNA is TGCAGTGCGGAACCCACTAGCGGGAGGGCCGACGAGCAGTACTTC. It yields the protein CSAEPTSGRADEQYF.

This clonotype was seen at least ten times. The J gene is TRBJ2-6, the V gene TRBV5-1, with 7 bases that match TRBD1. CDR1 and CDR2 from the germline V gene are SGHRS and YFSETQ. This CDR3 spans 15 amino acids. V lost 4 bases, J lost 4 bases, and 5 bases stayed unmatched. The CDR3 nucleotides are TGCGCCAGCAGCACAGGGACAGTCGGGGCCAACGTCCTGACTTTC. Translating it yields CASSTGTVGANVLTF. Combining the CDR3 with reference TRBV5-1 and TRBJ2-6 gives the whole variable domain KAGVTQTPRYLIKTRGQQVTLSCSPISGHRSVSWYQQTPGQGLQFLFEYFSETQRNKGNFPGRFSGRQFSNSRSEMNVSTLELGDSALYLCASSTGTVGANVLTFGAGSRLTVL.

There are many counts of this clonotype. The V call is TRBV7-6, the J call TRBJ1-3, with D unclear. Germline V gives CDR1 SGHVS, CDR2 FNYEAQ. The V and J ends lost 5 bases and 8 bases respectively, with 13 bases between them. The CDR3 extends over 13 amino acids. The CDR3 region has the DNA TGTGCCAGCAGCCCCAACCCACGAGACACCATATATTTT. Its protein is CASSPNPRDTIYF.

At least ten counts were recorded for this clonotype. The chain uses TRBV20-1 and TRBJ2-7; D may be TRBD1 (6 bases). CDR1 is DFQATT, CDR2 SNEGSKA, per germline (reference sequence). Trimming left V 6 bases short and J 2 bases short, with 8 bases between. The CDR3 covers 11 residues. CDR3 loop: CSAGDTYEQYF. The CDR3 DNA follows: TGCAGTGCCGGGGACACCTACGAGCAGTACTTC.

This clonotype was seen repeatedly, ten times or more. The chain combines TRBV5-1 with TRBJ1-1; TRBD1 agrees at 8 bases. Germline CDR1 reads SGHRS; CDR2 reads YFSETQ. The CDR3 is made up of 15 amino acids. Trimming at V came to 8 bases and at J to 0 bases, leaving 9 bases not matched to a gene. The CDR3: CASTGGRIMNTEAFF. CDR3 DNA: TGCGCCAGTACAGGGGGGCGGATCATGAACACTGAAGCTTTCTTT.

The J gene is TRBJ1-1, the V gene TRBV20-1; no definite D call. The CDR3 consists of 14 residues. The V end lost 3 bases, the J end lost 0 bases, and 11 bases lay between the germline ends. Germline CDR1 and CDR2: DFQATT and SNEGSKA (reference sequence). The CDR3 DNA sequence: TGCAGTGCTAGCCCCGGACGTATGAACACTGAAGCTTTCTTT. Translated, it gives CSASPGRMNTEAFF.